The 5 T cell receptor beta chains below were found in one sample sequenced in a study of cytomegalovirus exposure and HLA in healthy donors. It was with 60 Vbeta and 13 Jbeta primers that the PCR ran. The assay was immunoSEQ multiplex PCR, and TCRdb's table has in-frame clones only and misses some. The data contain around 150,000 clones, 80% of them seen just once; the ten biggest clones take up around 4.9%. Sequencing was done on a sample of PBMCs. The receptors stem from a male donor in good health and CMV-seronegative.

The V call is TRBV4-3, the J call TRBJ1-3; the D is unclear. V lost 2 bases and J lost 1, with 15 bases in between. In germline, CDR1 is LGHNA, CDR2 YSLEER. The length of the CDR3 is 17 residues. The CDR3: CASSQRSPVSSGNTIYF. CDR3 nucleotide sequence: TGCGCCAGCAGCCAAAGGAGCCCAGTCAGTTCTGGAAACACCATATATTTT.

This clone appeared a few times. The chain links TRBV29-1 to TRBJ2-3, with TRBD2 matching 7 bases. The CDR3 has 15 amino acids. J was trimmed by 4 bases and V by 1 base; bases with no gene match: 8. Per germline, CDR1 SQVTM and CDR2 ANQGSEA. The CDR3, as DNA: TGCAGCGTTGAAGTCTACGGACTAGAATCAGATACGCAGTATTTT. It is translated as CSVEVYGLESDTQYF.

The chain couples TRBV10-2 to TRBJ2-7, with 7 bases lining up with TRBD1. The CDR3 covers 16 residues. The V gene's germline CDR1 is WSHSY and CDR2 SAAADI. Trimming took 1 base from V and 2 from J; bases not matched to a gene: 8. The CDR3 sequence: CASSELGTVVPYEQYF. DNA for the CDR3: TGCGCCAGCAGTGAGTTAGGGACAGTCGTACCCTACGAGCAGTACTTC.

The V call is TRBV5-4, the J call TRBJ2-7; TRBD1 matches 9 bases. The CDR3 contains 17 residues. Germline trimming cut 1 base from V and 2 bases from J; bases unmatched to any gene: 10. CDR1 SGHNT and CDR2 YYREEE come from the germline V gene (reference sequence). The chain's CDR3 is CASSLPPVGTGTYEQYF. The CDR3 nucleotides are TGTGCCAGCAGCTTGCCCCCAGTAGGGACAGGGACCTACGAGCAGTACTTC.

A few counts support this clone. V and J are TRBV5-1 and TRBJ1-1; D call uncertain. V lost 2 bases, J lost 0 bases, and 8 bases lay in between. Germline V gene sequence: CDR1 SGHRS, CDR2 YFSETQ. This CDR3 contains 14 residues. CDR3 sequence (DNA): TGCGCCAGCAGCTTAGACACGATGAACACTGAAGCTTTCTTT. This gives the protein CASSLDTMNTEAFF.